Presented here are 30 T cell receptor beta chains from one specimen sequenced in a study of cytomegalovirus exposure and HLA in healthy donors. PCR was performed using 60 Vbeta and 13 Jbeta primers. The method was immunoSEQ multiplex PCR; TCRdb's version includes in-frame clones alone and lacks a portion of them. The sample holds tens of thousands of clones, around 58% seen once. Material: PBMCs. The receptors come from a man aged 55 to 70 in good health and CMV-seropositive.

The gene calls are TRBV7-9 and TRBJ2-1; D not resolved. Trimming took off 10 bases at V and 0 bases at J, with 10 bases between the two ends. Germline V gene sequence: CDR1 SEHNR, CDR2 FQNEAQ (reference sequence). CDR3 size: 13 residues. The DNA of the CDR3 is TGTGCCAACGGCGGAAGCTCCTACAATGAGCAGTTCTTC. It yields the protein CANGGSSYNEQFF.

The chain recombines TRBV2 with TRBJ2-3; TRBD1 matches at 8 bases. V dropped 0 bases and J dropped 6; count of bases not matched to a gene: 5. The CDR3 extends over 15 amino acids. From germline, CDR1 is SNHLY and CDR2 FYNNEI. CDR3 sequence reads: CASSEARTGRDTQYF. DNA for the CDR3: TGTGCCAGCAGTGAAGCGAGGACAGGGCGGGATACGCAGTATTTT.

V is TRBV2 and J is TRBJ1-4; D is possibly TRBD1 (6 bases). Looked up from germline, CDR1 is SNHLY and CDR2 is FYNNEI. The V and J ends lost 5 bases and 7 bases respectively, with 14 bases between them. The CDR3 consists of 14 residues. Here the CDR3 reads CASSNREGGEKLFF. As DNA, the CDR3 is TGTGCCAGCAGTAACAGGGAAGGTGGTGAAAAACTGTTTTTT.

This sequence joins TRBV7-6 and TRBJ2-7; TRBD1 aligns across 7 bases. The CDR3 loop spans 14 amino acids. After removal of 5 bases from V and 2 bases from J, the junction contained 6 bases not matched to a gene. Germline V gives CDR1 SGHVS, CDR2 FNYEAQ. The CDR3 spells CASSDPGQTYEQYF. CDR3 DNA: TGTGCCAGCAGCGACCCGGGACAGACCTACGAGCAGTACTTC.

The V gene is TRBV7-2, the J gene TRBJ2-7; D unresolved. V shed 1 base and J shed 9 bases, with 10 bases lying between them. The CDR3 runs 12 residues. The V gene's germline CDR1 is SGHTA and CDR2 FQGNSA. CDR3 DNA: TGTGCCAGCAGCTTAGGTGACTGCGGGCAGTACTTC. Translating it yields CASSLGDCGQYF.

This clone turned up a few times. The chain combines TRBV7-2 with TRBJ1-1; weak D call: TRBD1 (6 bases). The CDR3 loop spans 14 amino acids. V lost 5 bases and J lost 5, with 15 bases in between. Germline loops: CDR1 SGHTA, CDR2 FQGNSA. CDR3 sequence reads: CASSPDSGMTEAFF. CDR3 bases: TGTGCCAGCAGCCCGGACAGCGGGATGACTGAAGCTTTCTTT.

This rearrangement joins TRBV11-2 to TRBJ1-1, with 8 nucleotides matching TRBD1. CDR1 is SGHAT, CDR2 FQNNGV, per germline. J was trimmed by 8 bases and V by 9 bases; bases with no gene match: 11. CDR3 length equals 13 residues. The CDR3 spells CASQTGGWGEAFF. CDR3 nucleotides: TGTGCCAGTCAAACAGGGGGATGGGGGGAAGCTTTCTTT.

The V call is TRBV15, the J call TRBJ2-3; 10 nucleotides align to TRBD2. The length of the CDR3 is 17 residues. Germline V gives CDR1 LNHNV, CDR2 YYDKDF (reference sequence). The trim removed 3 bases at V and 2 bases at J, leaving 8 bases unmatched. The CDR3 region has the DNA TGTGCCACCAGCAGTGGGATTGGACTAGCGGACACAGATACGCAGTATTTT. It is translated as CATSSGIGLADTDTQYF.

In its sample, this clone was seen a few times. CDR3 sequence reads: CASSVLAFMDTQYF. The CDR3 coding sequence is TGTGCCAGCAGCGTTTTAGCATTTATGGATACGCAGTATTTT. The genes are TRBV9 and TRBJ2-3; D gene unclear. Trimming took off 2 bases at V and 6 bases at J, with 13 bases between the two ends. The CDR3 extends over 14 amino acids. CDR1 SGDLS and CDR2 YYNGEE come from the germline V gene.

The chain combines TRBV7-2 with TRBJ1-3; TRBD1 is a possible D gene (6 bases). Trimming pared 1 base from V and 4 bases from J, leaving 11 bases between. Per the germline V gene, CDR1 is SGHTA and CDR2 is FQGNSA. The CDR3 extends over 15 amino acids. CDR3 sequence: CASSLVGARGNTIYF. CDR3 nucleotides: TGTGCCAGCAGCTTAGTGGGGGCTCGGGGAAACACCATATATTTT.

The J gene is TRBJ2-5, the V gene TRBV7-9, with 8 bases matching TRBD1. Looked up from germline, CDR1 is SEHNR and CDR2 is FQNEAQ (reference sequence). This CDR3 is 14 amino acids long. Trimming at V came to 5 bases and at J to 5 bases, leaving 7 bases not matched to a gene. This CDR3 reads CASSGDRGRETQYF. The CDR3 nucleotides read TGTGCCAGCAGCGGAGACAGGGGAAGGGAGACCCAGTACTTC.

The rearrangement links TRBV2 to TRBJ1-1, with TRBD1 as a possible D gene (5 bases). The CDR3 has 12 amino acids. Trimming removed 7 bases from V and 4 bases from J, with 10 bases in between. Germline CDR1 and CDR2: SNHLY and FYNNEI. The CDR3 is CASTSRVTEAFF. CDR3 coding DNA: TGTGCCAGCACCTCCAGGGTCACTGAAGCTTTCTTT.

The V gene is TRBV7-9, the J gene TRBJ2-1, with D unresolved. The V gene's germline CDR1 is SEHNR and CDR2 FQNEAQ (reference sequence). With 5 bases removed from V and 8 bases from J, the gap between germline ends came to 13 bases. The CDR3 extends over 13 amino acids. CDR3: CASSVNSFDEQFF. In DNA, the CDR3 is TGTGCCAGCAGCGTGAACAGTTTTGATGAGCAGTTCTTC.

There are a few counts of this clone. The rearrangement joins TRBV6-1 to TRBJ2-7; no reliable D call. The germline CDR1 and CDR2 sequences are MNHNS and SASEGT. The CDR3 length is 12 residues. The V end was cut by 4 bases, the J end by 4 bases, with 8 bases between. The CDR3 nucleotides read TGTGCCAGCAGTGGGGCCCATTACGAGCAGTACTTC. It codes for CASSGAHYEQYF.

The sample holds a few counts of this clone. CDR3 amino acids: CASSPGLAGVYEQYF. CDR3 nucleotides: TGCGCCAGCAGCCCGGGACTAGCGGGAGTCTACGAGCAGTACTTC. V and J are TRBV4-3 and TRBJ2-7; TRBD2 aligns across 14 bases. The CDR3 totals 15 residues. Trimming at V came to 4 bases and at J to 3 bases, leaving 2 bases not matched to a gene. Per the germline V gene, CDR1 is LGHNA and CDR2 is YSLEER.

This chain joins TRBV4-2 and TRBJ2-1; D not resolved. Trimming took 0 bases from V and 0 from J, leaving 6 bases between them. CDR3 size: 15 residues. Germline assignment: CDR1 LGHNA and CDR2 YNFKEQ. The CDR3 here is CASSQEGSSYNEQFF. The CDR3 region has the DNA TGTGCCAGCAGCCAAGAGGGCAGCTCCTACAATGAGCAGTTCTTC.

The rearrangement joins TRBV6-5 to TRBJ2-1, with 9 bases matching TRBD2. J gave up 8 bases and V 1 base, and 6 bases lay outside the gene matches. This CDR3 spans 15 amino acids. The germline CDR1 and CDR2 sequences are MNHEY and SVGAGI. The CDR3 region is CASSYWREGPHEQFF. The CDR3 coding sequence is TGTGCCAGCAGTTACTGGCGGGAGGGCCCCCATGAGCAGTTCTTC.

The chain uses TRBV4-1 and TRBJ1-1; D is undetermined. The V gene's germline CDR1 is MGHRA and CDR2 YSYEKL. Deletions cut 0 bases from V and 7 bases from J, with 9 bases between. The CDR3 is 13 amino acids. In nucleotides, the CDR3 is TGCGCCAGCAGCCAAGATGTGCAGGTTGAAGCTTTCTTT. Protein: CASSQDVQVEAFF.

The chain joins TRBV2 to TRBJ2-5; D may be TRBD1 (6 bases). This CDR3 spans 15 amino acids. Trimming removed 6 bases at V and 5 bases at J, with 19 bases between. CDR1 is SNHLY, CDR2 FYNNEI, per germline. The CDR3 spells CASRDLRGHVETQYF. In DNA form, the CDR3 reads TGTGCCAGCAGGGACCTCAGGGGACACGTTGAGACCCAGTACTTC.

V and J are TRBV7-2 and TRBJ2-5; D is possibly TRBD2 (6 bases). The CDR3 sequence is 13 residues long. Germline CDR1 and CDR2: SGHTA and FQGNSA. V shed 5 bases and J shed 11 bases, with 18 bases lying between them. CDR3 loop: CASSPGWRREQYF. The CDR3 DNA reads TGTGCCAGCAGCCCCGGATGGCGGAGGGAGCAGTACTTC. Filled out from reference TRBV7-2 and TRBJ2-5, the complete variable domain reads GAGVSQSPSNKVTEKGKDVELRCDPISGHTALYWYRQSLGQGLEFLIYFQGNSAPDKSGLPSDRFSAERTGGSVSTLTIQRTQQEDSAVYLCASSPGWRREQYFGPGTRLLVL.

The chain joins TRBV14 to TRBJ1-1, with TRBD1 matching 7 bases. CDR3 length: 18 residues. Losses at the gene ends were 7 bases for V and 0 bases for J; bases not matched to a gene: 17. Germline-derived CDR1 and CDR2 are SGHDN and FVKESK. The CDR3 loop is CASTKTGQSATMNTEAFF. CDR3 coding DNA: TGTGCCAGCACCAAAACGGGACAGTCGGCCACGATGAACACTGAAGCTTTCTTT.

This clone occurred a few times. CDR3: CASSLGPGGETQYF. CDR3 DNA: TGTGCCAGCAGCTTGGGGCCCGGGGGGGAGACCCAGTACTTC. The chain uses TRBV5-6 and TRBJ2-5; TRBD2 matches 7 bases. The CDR3 spans 14 residues. Losses at the gene ends were 0 bases for V and 5 bases for J; bases not matched to a gene: 4. The germline V gene has CDR1 SGHDT and CDR2 YYEEEE.

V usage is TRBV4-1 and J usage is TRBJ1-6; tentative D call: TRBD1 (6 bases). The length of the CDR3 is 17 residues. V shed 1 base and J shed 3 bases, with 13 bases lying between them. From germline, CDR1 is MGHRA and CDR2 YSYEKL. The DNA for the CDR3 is TGCGCCAGCAGCCAAGGCTCAGGACAGTTCTATAATTCACCCCTCCACTTT. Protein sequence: CASSQGSGQFYNSPLHF.

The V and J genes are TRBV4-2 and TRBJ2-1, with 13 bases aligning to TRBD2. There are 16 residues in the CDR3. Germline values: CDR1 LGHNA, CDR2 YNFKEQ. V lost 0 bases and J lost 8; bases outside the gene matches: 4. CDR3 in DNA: TGTGCCAGCAGCCAAGATTGGACTAGCGGGAGCGATGAGCAGTTCTTC. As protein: CASSQDWTSGSDEQFF.

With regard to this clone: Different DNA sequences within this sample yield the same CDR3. CDR3 residues: CASSYLAGKETQYF. CDR3 sequence (DNA): TGTGCCAGCAGCTATTTAGCGGGTAAAGAGACCCAGTACTTC. The chain couples TRBV7-2 to TRBJ2-5; 7 bases line up with TRBD2. Germline-derived CDR1 and CDR2 are SGHTA and FQGNSA. The CDR3 sequence is 14 residues long. V lost 4 bases to trimming and J lost 3 bases; unmatched junction nucleotides: 5.

In DNA, the CDR3 is TGCGCCAGCAGCCCAGGGGGCGGGCTGGGGTACGAGCAGTACTTC. Amino acid sequence: CASSPGGGLGYEQYF. The chain combines TRBV4-1 with TRBJ2-7, with 8 nucleotides matching TRBD1. The germline V gene has CDR1 MGHRA and CDR2 YSYEKL. The CDR3 loop spans 15 amino acids. Unmatched junction bases numbered 9, after V lost 4 bases and J lost 4 bases.

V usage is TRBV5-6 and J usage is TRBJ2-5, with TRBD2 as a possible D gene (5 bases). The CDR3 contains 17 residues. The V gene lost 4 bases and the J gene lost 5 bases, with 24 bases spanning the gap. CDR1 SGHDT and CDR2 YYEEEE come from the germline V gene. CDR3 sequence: CASSPAGPGKSWETQYF. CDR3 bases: TGTGCCAGCAGCCCGGCGGGTCCGGGAAAGTCGTGGGAGACCCAGTACTTC.

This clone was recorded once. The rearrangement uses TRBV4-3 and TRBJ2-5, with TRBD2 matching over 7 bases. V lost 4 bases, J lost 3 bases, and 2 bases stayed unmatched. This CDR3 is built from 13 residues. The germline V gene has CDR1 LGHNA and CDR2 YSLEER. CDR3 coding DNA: TGCGCCAGCAGCCCTGGGAGGGAAGAGACCCAGTACTTC. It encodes CASSPGREETQYF.

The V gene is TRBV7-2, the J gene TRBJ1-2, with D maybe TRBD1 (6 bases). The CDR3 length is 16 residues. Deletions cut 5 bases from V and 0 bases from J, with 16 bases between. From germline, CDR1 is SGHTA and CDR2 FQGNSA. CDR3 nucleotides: TGTGCCAGCAGCCCCGATCAGGGGCCAGCTAACTATGGCTACACCTTC. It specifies CASSPDQGPANYGYTF.

CDR3 nucleotide sequence: TGCGCCAGCAGCTCGACTAGCGGGAGGGCGGGCGAGCAGTACTTC. Amino acid sequence: CASSSTSGRAGEQYF. The V and J genes are TRBV5-1 and TRBJ2-7; 14 bases line up with TRBD2. Trimming took 3 bases from V and 6 from J; bases not matched to a gene: 5. In germline, CDR1 is SGHRS, CDR2 YFSETQ. CDR3 size: 15 residues. Combining the CDR3 with reference TRBV5-1 and TRBJ2-7 gives the whole variable domain KAGVTQTPRYLIKTRGQQVTLSCSPISGHRSVSWYQQTPGQGLQFLFEYFSETQRNKGNFPGRFSGRQFSNSRSEMNVSTLELGDSALYLCASSSTSGRAGEQYFGPGTRLTVT.